This TCR beta chain was found in a study of sequential checkpoint blockade in melanoma. Measured with immunoSEQ multiplex PCR; TCRdb has only the in-frame clones, and not every one. The sample lists approximately 21,000 clones, around 72% occurring once. The treatment is: randomized to nivolumab then ipilimumab (arm A) or the reverse (arm B). Live CD3+CD8+ CD19− CD56− cells were sorted from PBMCs. V was shortened by 3 bases and J by 2 bases, with 14 bases between the two germline ends. From germline, CDR1 is GTSNPN and CDR2 SVGIG (reference sequence). CDR3 size: 14 residues. This clonotype originated in a human donor with melanoma. The sample in question was CD8+ T cells sorted from blood (inferred from file names), obtained from a patient given nivolumab and ipilimumab in sequence. The chain links TRBV30 to TRBJ2-7; TRBD2 might be the D (5 bases). CDR3 region: CAWRPALGTYEQYF. The CDR3 DNA reads TGTGCCTGGAGACCCGCACTAGGGACCTACGAGCAGTACTTC.